In this sample, the clone carrying this T cell receptor (beta chain) turned up a few times. These data come from a study of human T cells and chemical hapten exposure. As to time point: healthy volunteer bleed at 6 weeks. Total RNA was isolated from unfractionated whole blood. The CDR3 is 12 residues long. Trimming took 4 bases from V and 4 from J, leaving 7 bases between them. CDR1 is SEHNR, CDR2 FQNEAQ, per germline (reference sequence). TCRdb reanalysed the RACE reads using MiXCR and keeps one entry per CDR3 protein. The repertoire holds more than 75,000 distinct CDR3 sequences, with around 8.7% as singletons.

V gene TRBV7-9 combines with J gene TRBJ1-1; no firm D call. This clonotype originated in a male donor in good health. Some clones in this sample may be carry-over from other donors' samples. Input material: whole blood. CDR3 DNA sequence: TGTGCCAGCAGCTCGACTAGCACTGAAGCTTTCTTT. Encoded protein: CASSSTSTEAFF.